Listed below are T cell receptor beta chains from one sample, sequenced in a study of cytomegalovirus exposure and HLA in healthy donors. Only in-frame clones appear in the TCRdb table, and some are missing; sequencing was by immunoSEQ multiplex PCR. Among just over 150,000 clones listed, 70% to 90% were seen once. The sequenced sample was PBMCs. The source of these receptors is a man aged 18 to 29 in good health and CMV-seropositive. CDR3s include the opening cysteine and the closing phenylalanine or tryptophan.

TRBV5-1	TRBJ2-2	CASSSRTGVTGELFF
TRBV14	TRBJ1-1	CASSRGRLNTEAFF
TRBV10-3	TRBJ1-6	CAITPDRGNSPLHF
TRBV7-3	TRBJ2-1	CASSGGSGEQFF
TRBV5-6	TRBJ1-5	CASSHWLGNQPQHF
TRBV2	TRBJ1-2	CASSEEGVRYGYTF
TRBV7-6	TRBJ2-1	CASSPGTSGGAQEQFF
TRBV6-1	TRBJ2-7	CASSDQGGSYEQYF
TRBV6-5	TRBJ1-1	CASSPEGGEAFF
TRBV27	TRBJ2-7	CASSLDRGTYEQYF
TRBV6-5	TRBJ1-1	CASSGTSSNTEAFF
TRBV7-2	TRBJ1-1	CASSYRTDTEAFF
TRBV19	TRBJ1-5	CASSPGQGRNQPQHF
TRBV19	TRBJ1-1	CASNYRLWTEAFF
TRBV5-4	TRBJ1-6	CASSLGQGYLHSPLHF
TRBV6-5	TRBJ1-2	CASSSVGGYGYTF
TRBV5-5	TRBJ1-5	CASSRWNRESNQPQHF
TRBV9	TRBJ2-1	CASSDGGSYNEQFF
TRBV7-9	TRBJ1-5	CASSHQGKPQHF
TRBV6-6	TRBJ2-7	CATSDRGESYEQYF
TRBV7-2	TRBJ2-5	CASSLVRSRGGETQYF
TRBV4-2	TRBJ1-1	CASSQDGGGGTEAFF